Presented here are 5 T cell receptor beta chains from one specimen sequenced in a study of CD8 T cells in ankylosing spondylitis. TCRdb processed the 5' RACE reads anew with MiXCR; each CDR3 protein has one entry. The sample lists fewer than 350,000 distinct CDR3 sequences, about 9.9% seen once, with about a tenth in the top ten. The sample consisted of blood, either unsorted or a sorted T cell fraction (not recorded which). Receptor source: a female donor with ankylosing spondylitis or in good health (not recorded which).

This sequence joins TRBV7-2 and TRBJ2-7, with TRBD1 as a possible D gene (5 bases). V was pared by 3 bases and J by 2 bases, with 8 bases between. The CDR3 has 13 amino acids. CDR1 is SGHTA and CDR2 is FQGNSA in the germline V gene. This CDR3 is CASSFDRTYEQYF. The CDR3 DNA reads TGTGCCAGCAGCTTTGACAGAACCTACGAGCAGTACTTC.

This clonotype showed up many times. The chain recombines TRBV24-1 with TRBJ2-3; 9 bases are shared with TRBD2. This CDR3 has 15 amino acids. The V segment lost 6 bases and the J segment 2 bases; nucleotides outside the gene matches: 5. Germline CDR1 KGHDR, CDR2 SFDVKD. The CDR3, as DNA: TGTGCCACCAGTTACCTAGCGGGAACCACAGATACGCAGTATTTT. Protein sequence: CATSYLAGTTDTQYF.

The chain recombines TRBV20-1 with TRBJ2-3; tentatively, D is TRBD2 (6 bases). The CDR3 spans 12 residues. Germline loops: CDR1 DFQATT, CDR2 SNEGSKA (reference sequence). CDR3 DNA: TGCAGGTTGGCGGGGAGCACAGATACGCAGTATTTT. It is translated as CRLAGSTDTQYF.

The rearrangement links TRBV7-9 to TRBJ2-7; D unclear. The CDR3 contains 12 residues. The V gene's germline CDR1 is SEHNR and CDR2 FQNEAQ (reference sequence). V lost 10 bases and J lost 1, with 11 bases in between. CDR3 amino acids: CAIKSTSYEQYF. The CDR3 DNA reads as TGTGCCATTAAGAGTACTTCCTACGAGCAGTACTTC.

The chain carries TRBV7-9 and TRBJ2-7, with TRBD1 matching 11 bases. CDR1 is SEHNR, CDR2 FQNEAQ, per germline (reference sequence). CDR3 length: 16 residues. With V trimmed by 5 bases and J by 5 bases, 11 bases remained unmatched. The CDR3 loop reads CASSPSTGQGANEQYF. The CDR3 DNA is TGTGCCAGCAGCCCATCCACCGGACAGGGGGCCAACGAGCAGTACTTC.